The subject of this entry is one T cell receptor (beta chain). What it binds is not known. Here immunoSEQ multiplex PCR was the method, and the copy in TCRdb shows in-frame clones only, minus some. The table includes some 19,000 clones, 83% detected once. The CDR3 is 17 amino acids. V shed 0 bases, J shed 8 bases, and the junction held 13 bases outside the gene matches. From germline, CDR1 is LNHNV and CDR2 YYDKDF (reference sequence). This entry is derived from a study of OX40 agonist ivuxolimab in advanced cancers. Points from the study as a whole: With doses of 0.1-3.0 mg/kg, partial responders showed among the lowest clonal expansion.

This sample comprised CD4+ or CD8+ T cells sorted from blood, obtained in a trial of the OX40 agonist ivuxolimab. The receptor was isolated from an adult with an advanced solid tumor such as melanoma, head and neck, liver or kidney cancer. This sequence joins TRBV15 and TRBJ2-1, with 7 bases fitting TRBD1. CDR3 nucleotides: TGTGCCACCAGCAGAGATGAAGGGGGCCTGCACAACGATGAGCAGTTCTTC. The encoded protein is CATSRDEGGLHNDEQFF.